Given below is one T cell receptor (beta chain) in context. Its antigen is as yet unknown. The method was immunoSEQ multiplex PCR; TCRdb's version includes in-frame clones alone and lacks a portion of them. Counted here are 20,000 to 25,000 clones, over 85% occurring once; the ten biggest clones make up just under 6%. With 7 bases removed from V and 1 base from J, the gap between germline ends came to 14 bases. CDR3 length equals 13 residues. Germline CDR1 and CDR2: GTSNPN and SVGIG (reference sequence). The source of the sample is a study of chemoradiotherapy in HPV16-positive cancers. Across the study: Candidate HPV-specific clones and shared TCR motifs came from two HPV16-positive patients. Study conclusions and caveats: For HPV16-positive patients, expanding HPV-responsive T cells associated with longer recurrence-free survival.

The chain combines TRBV30 with TRBJ2-7, with D perhaps matching TRBD1 (6 bases). The origin of this receptor is a human donor with HPV-associated anogenital cancer. This sample comprised blood, obtained from a patient who underwent chemoradiotherapy. This chain's CDR3 is CASLNRVSYEQYF. CDR3 in DNA: TGTGCCTCCTTAAACAGGGTTTCCTACGAGCAGTACTTC.